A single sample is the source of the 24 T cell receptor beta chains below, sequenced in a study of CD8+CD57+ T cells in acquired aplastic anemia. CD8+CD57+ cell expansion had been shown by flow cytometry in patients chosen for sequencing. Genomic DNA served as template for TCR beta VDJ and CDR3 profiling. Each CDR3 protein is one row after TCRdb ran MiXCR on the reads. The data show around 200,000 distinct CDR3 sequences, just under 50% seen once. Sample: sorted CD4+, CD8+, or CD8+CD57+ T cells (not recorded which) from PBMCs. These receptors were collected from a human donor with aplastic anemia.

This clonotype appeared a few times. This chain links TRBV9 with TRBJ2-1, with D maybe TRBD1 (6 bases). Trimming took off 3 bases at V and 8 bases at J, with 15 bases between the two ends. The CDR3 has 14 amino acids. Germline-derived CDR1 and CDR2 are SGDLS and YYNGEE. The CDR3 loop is CASSDPGTHDEQFF. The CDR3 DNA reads TGTGCCAGCAGCGACCCCGGGACACACGATGAGCAGTTCTTC.

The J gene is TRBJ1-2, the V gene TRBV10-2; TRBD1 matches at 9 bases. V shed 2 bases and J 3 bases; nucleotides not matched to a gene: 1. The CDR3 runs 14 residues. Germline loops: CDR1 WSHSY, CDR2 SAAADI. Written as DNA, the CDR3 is TGCGCCAGCAGTGAGAGGACAGGGGACTATGGCTACACCTTC. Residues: CASSERTGDYGYTF.

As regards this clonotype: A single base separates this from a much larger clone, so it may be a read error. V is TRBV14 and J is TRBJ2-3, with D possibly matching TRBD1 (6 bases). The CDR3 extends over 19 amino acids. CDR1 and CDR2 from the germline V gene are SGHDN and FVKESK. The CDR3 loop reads CVSSQGGILFTRLGDTQYF. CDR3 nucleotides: TGTGTCAGCAGCCAAGGGGGAATCCTTTTTACGCGATTGGGAGATACGCAGTATTTT.

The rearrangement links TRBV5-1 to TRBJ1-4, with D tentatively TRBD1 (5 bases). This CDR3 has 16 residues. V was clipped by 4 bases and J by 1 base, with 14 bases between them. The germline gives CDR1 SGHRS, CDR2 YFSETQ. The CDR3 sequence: CASSPLVGLTNEKLFF. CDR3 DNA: TGCGCCAGCAGCCCCCTTGTGGGGCTAACTAATGAAAAACTGTTTTTT.

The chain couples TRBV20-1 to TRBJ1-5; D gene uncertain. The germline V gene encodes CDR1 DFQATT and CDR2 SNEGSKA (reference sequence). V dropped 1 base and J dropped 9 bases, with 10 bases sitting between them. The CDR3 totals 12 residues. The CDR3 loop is CSARAWEGPQHF. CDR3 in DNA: TGCAGTGCTAGAGCCTGGGAGGGGCCCCAGCATTTT.

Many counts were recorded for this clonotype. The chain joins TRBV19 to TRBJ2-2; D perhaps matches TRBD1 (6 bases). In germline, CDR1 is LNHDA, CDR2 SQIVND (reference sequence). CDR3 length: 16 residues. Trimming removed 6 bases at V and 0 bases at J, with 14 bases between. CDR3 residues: CASRPSRTANTGELFF. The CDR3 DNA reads TGTGCCAGTAGACCCTCCCGGACAGCGAACACCGGGGAGCTGTTTTTT.

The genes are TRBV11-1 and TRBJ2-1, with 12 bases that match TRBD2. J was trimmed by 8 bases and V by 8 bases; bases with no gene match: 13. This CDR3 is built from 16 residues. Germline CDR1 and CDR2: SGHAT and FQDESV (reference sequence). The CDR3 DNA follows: TGTGCCAGCCCACCACCCGGGACTAGCGGGTGGGATGAGCAGTTCTTC. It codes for CASPPPGTSGWDEQFF.

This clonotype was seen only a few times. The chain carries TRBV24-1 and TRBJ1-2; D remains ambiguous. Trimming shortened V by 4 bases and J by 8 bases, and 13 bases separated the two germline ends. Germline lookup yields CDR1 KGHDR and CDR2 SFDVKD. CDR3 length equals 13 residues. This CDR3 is CATSEGSPRGYTF. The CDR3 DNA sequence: TGTGCCACCAGTGAAGGAAGTCCACGCGGCTACACCTTC.

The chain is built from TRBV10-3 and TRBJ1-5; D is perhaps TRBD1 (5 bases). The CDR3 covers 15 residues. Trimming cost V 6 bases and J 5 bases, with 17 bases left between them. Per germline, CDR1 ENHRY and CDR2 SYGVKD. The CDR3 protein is CAIRKTGTEDQPQHF. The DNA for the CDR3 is TGTGCCATCAGGAAGACCGGGACGGAGGATCAGCCCCAGCATTTT.

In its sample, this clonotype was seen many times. The CDR3 sequence: CASSQEWGWSALHF. CDR3 DNA: TGCGCCAGCAGCCAGGAGTGGGGTTGGTCGGCCCTCCACTTT. The J gene is TRBJ1-6, the V gene TRBV4-3; D is undetermined. Germline values: CDR1 LGHNA, CDR2 YSLEER. This CDR3 has 14 amino acids. The V gene lost 3 bases and the J gene lost 14 bases, with 17 bases spanning the gap.

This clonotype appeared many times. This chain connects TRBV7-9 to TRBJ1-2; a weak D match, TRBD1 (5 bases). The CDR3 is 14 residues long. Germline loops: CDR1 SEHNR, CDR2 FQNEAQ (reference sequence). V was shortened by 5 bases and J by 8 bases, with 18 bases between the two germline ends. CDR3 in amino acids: CASSPELQGLGYTF. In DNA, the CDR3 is TGTGCCAGCAGCCCAGAACTCCAGGGCTTAGGCTACACCTTC.

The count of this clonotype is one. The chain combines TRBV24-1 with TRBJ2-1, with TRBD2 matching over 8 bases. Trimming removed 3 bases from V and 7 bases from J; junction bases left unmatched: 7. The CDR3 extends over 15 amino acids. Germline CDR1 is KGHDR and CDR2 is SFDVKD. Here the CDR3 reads CATSDEAGVINEQFF. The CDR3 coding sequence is TGTGCCACCAGTGATGAAGCGGGAGTAATAAATGAGCAGTTCTTC.

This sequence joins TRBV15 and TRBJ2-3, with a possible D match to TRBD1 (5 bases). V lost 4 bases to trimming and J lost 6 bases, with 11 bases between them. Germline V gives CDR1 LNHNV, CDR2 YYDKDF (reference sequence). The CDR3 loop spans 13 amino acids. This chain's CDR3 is CATSTGQPDTQYF. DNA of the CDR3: TGTGCCACCAGCACCGGACAACCCGATACGCAGTATTTT. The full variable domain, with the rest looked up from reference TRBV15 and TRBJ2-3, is DAMVIQNPRYQVTQFGKPVTLSCSQTLNHNVMYWYQQKSSQAPKLLFHYYDKDFNNEADTPDNFQSRRPNTSFCFLDIRSPGLGDTAMYLCATSTGQPDTQYFGPGTRLTVL.

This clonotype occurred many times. This CDR3 is CSARDNQGAEAQHF. DNA for the CDR3: TGCAGTGCTAGAGATAACCAGGGGGCTGAAGCCCAGCATTTT. The J gene is TRBJ1-5, the V gene TRBV20-1; 8 bases are shared with TRBD1. Germline lookup yields CDR1 DFQATT and CDR2 SNEGSKA (reference sequence). V was clipped by 0 bases and J by 11 bases; unmatched bases: 9. The CDR3 runs to 14 residues.

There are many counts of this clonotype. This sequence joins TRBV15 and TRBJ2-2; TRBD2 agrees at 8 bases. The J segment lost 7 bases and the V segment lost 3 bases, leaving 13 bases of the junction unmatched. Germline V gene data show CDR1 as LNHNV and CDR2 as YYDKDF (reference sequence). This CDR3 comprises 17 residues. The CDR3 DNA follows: TGTGCCACCAGCAGTGTGGCGGGGAGCGGGAGTGGCGGGGAGCTGTTTTTT. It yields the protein CATSSVAGSGSGGELFF. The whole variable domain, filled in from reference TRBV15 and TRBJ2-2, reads DAMVIQNPRYQVTQFGKPVTLSCSQTLNHNVMYWYQQKSSQAPKLLFHYYDKDFNNEADTPDNFQSRRPNTSFCFLDIRSPGLGDTAMYLCATSSVAGSGSGGELFFGEGSRLTVL.

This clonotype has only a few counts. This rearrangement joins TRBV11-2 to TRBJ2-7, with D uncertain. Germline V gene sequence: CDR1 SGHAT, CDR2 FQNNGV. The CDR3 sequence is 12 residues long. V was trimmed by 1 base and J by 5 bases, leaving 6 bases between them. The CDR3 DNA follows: TGTGCCAGCAGCTTAGGGCTCGACGAGCAGTACTTC. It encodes CASSLGLDEQYF.

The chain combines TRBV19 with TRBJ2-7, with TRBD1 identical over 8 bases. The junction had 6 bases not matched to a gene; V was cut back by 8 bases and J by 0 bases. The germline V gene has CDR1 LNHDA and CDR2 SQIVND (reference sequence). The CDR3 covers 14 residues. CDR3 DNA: TGTGCCAGTCGGGACAGGTCGAGCTCCTACGAGCAGTACTTC. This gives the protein CASRDRSSSYEQYF.

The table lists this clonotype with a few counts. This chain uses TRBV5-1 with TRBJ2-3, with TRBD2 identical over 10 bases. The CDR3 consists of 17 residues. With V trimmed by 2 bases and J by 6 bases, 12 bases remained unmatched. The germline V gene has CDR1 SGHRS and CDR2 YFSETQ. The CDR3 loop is CASSFLAGVDTGDTQYF. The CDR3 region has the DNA TGCGCCAGCAGCTTCCTAGCGGGAGTGGACACCGGGGATACGCAGTATTTT.

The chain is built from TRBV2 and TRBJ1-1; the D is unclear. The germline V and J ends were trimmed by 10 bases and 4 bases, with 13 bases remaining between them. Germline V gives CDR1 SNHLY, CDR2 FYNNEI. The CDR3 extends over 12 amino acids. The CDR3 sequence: CAILLGGTEAFF. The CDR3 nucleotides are TGTGCCATCTTGCTTGGTGGCACTGAAGCTTTCTTT.

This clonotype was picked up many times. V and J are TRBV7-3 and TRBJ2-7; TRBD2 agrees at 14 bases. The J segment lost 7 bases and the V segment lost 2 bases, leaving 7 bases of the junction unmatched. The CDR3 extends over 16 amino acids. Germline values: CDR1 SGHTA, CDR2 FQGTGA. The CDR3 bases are TGTGCCAGCAGCTTAGAGGGGACTAGCGGGAGCTGGGAGCAGTACTTC. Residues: CASSLEGTSGSWEQYF. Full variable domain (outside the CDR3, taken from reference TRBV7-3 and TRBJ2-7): GAGVSQTPSNKVTEKGKYVELRCDPISGHTALYWYRQSLGQGPEFLIYFQGTGAADDSGLPNDRFFAVRPEGSVSTLKIQRTERGDSAVYLCASSLEGTSGSWEQYFGPGTRLTVT.

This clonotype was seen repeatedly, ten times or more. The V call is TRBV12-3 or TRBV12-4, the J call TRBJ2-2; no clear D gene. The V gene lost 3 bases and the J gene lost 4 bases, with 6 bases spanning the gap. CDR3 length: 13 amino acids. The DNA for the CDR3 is TGTGCCAGCAGTTTTCAGAGCACCGGGGAGCTGTTTTTT. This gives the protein CASSFQSTGELFF.

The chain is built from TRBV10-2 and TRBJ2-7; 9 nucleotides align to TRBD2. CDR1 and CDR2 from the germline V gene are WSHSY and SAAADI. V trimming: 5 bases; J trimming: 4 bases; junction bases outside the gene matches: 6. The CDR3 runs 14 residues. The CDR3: CASSPLAGKYEQYF. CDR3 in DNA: TGCGCCAGCAGTCCGCTAGCGGGGAAGTACGAGCAGTACTTC.

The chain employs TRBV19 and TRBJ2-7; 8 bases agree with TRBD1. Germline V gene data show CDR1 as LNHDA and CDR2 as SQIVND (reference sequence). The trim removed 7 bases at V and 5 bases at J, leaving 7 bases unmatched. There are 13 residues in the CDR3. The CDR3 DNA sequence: TGTGCCAGTAAGGAACAGGGGGAGCACGAGCAGTACTTC. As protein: CASKEQGEHEQYF.

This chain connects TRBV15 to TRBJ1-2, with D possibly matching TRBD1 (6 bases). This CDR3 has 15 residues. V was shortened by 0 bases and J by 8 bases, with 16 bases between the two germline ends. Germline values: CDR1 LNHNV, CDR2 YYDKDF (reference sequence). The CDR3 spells CATSRDPDRIVGYTF. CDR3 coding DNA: TGTGCCACCAGCAGAGACCCCGACAGGATCGTGGGCTACACCTTC. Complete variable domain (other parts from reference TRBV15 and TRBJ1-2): DAMVIQNPRYQVTQFGKPVTLSCSQTLNHNVMYWYQQKSSQAPKLLFHYYDKDFNNEADTPDNFQSRRPNTSFCFLDIRSPGLGDTAMYLCATSRDPDRIVGYTFGSGTRLTVV.